A selection of T cell receptor beta chains follows, all from one sample in a study of early T cells in non-severe SARS-CoV-2 infection. One entry per CDR3 protein, called by TCRdb with MiXCR from the 5' RACE reads. The table lists about 50,000 distinct CDR3 sequences, approximately 9% of them singletons. Sequences were derived from whole blood, sampled at baseline. The receptors were gathered from an adult who was a healthcare worker with PCR-confirmed SARS-CoV-2 infection or an uninfected control (not recorded which). CDR3s include the opening cysteine and the closing phenylalanine or tryptophan. The order of the fields is V gene, J gene, clone size, D gene, CDR3 DNA, CDR3 protein. A D gene is named only where the DNA matches it firmly. Clone size, where shown, is once, few, many, or a class for clones that have expanded.

>TRBV12-3/TRBV12-4|TRBJ2-1|few|TRBD1
TGTGCCAGCAGTACTGGGACAGGGTTAGTGCATGAGCAGTTCTTC
CASSTGTGLVHEQFF
>TRBV12-3/TRBV12-4|TRBJ2-2|NA|NA
TGTGCCAGCAGTTTATACGGGGAGTCCGGGGAGCTGTTTTTT
CASSLYGESGELFF
>TRBV29-1|TRBJ2-7|few|NA
TGCAGCGCGACCCACGGGACAATCTACGAGCAGTACTTC
CSATHGTIYEQYF
>TRBV24-1|TRBJ2-1|many|TRBD2
TGTGCCACCAGTGATTTGGTAGCGGGAGGTTTGAATGAGCAGTTCTTC
CATSDLVAGGLNEQFF
>TRBV2|TRBJ1-1|NA|NA
TGTGCCAGCAGTACCAACAGGGAAACTGAAGCTTTCTTT
CASSTNRETEAFF
>TRBV4-2|TRBJ2-2|few|TRBD2
TGTGCCAGCAGCCGCGGACTAGCGGGAGGGCCGCGCACCGGGGAGCTGTTTTTT
CASSRGLAGGPRTGELFF
>TRBV5-5|TRBJ1-1|NA|NA
TGTGCCAGCAGCTTATTCCAAAGAGAAGCTTTCTTT
CASSLFQREAFF
>TRBV12-3/TRBV12-4|TRBJ1-2|few|NA
TGTGCCAGCAGCCTCCTTTGGAATGGCTACACCTTC
CASSLLWNGYTF
>TRBV11-2|TRBJ2-7|few|TRBD2
TGTGCCAGCAGCTTATCAAGCGGGAGTTTGTACGAGCAGTACTTC
CASSLSSGSLYEQYF
>TRBV20-1|TRBJ1-5|NA|TRBD1
TGCAGTGCTAGCAGGGGGGCCAGTCAGCCCCAGCATTTT
CSASRGASQPQHF
>TRBV21-1|TRBJ1-3|few|NA
TGTGCCAGCAGCATGGGCCCCGTGAAGATCTCTGGAAACACCATATATTTT
CASSMGPVKISGNTIYF
>TRBV5-1|TRBJ2-7|NA|NA
TGCGCCAGCAGCACCGACTCTTACGAGCAGTACTTC
CASSTDSYEQYF
>TRBV29-1|TRBJ1-2|few|NA
TGCAGCGTTGAAGGGTCGGGCCGGGACACCTATGGCTACACCTTC
CSVEGSGRDTYGYTF
>TRBV12-3/TRBV12-4|TRBJ2-4|few|NA
TGTGCCAGCAGTTCGGGGACCTCAAACATTCAGTACTTC
CASSSGTSNIQYF
>TRBV11-3|TRBJ2-3|few|NA
TGTGCCAGCAGCCAAGAGGGGGTCCAAACAGATACGCAGTATTTT
CASSQEGVQTDTQYF
>TRBV7-9|TRBJ2-2|NA|NA
TGTGCCAGCAGCCCGCCTGGAACCAACACCGGGGAGCTGTTTTTT
CASSPPGTNTGELFF
>TRBV9|TRBJ2-1|few|NA
TGTGCCAGCAGCACCGGGGGCAATGAGCAGTTCTTC
CASSTGGNEQFF
>TRBV7-2|TRBJ1-4|NA|NA
TGTGCCAGCAGCGCCGACAGGTCTAATGAAAAACTGTTTTTT
CASSADRSNEKLFF
>TRBV5-4|TRBJ2-7|NA|NA
TGTGCCAGCAGCTGGGGGATGTCCGACTACGAGCAGTACTTC
CASSWGMSDYEQYF
>TRBV6-1|TRBJ2-3|NA|TRBD2
TGTGCCAGCAGTTCGAAGCGGGGTGGGGCAGATACGCAGTATTTT
CASSSKRGGADTQYF
>TRBV13|TRBJ2-7|few|TRBD1
TGTGCCAGCAGCTTATCAGTCTTTCGGGGACAGGGCTACGAGCAGTACTTC
CASSLSVFRGQGYEQYF
>TRBV18|TRBJ2-1|NA|TRBD1
TGTGCCAGCTCACCGGGACAGGAAAATGAGCAGTTCTTC
CASSPGQENEQFF
>TRBV11-2|TRBJ1-5|many|NA
TGTGCCAGCAGCCCCGGGACACAGCCCAATCAGCCCCAGCATTTT
CASSPGTQPNQPQHF
>TRBV27|TRBJ1-1|NA|NA
TGTGCCAGCAGTAAAGGACAGAACACTGAAGCTTTCTTT
CASSKGQNTEAFF
>TRBV2|TRBJ2-1|few|NA
TGTGCCAGCAGTGAAAACAGGGACAATGAGCAGTTCTTC
CASSENRDNEQFF
>TRBV20-1|TRBJ2-1|few|NA
TGCAGTGCTTATGACAATGAGCAGTTCTTC
CSAYDNEQFF
>TRBV10-3|TRBJ2-3|many|NA
TGTGCCATCAGTGCCCCTCAGGTGAAAACGCAGTATTTT
CAISAPQVKTQYF
>TRBV7-9|TRBJ2-5|few|NA
TGTGCCAGCAGCTTATCAACGGAGACCCAGTACTTC
CASSLSTETQYF
>TRBV5-1|TRBJ2-1|few|TRBD2
TGCGCCAGCAGCACCGGGACTAGCGGATTGGATGAGCAGTTCTTC
CASSTGTSGLDEQFF
>TRBV18|TRBJ2-3|NA|NA
TGTGCCAGCTCACCAATGAGCGGTAGCACAGATACGCAGTATTTT
CASSPMSGSTDTQYF
>TRBV3-2|TRBJ2-1|NA|NA
TGTGCCAGCAGTACCGGGACTAGCGGGGGGGCTTTCGGCTACAATGAGCAGTTCTTC
CASSTGTSGGAFGYNEQFF
>TRBV9|TRBJ2-1|NA|NA
TGTGCCAGCAGCGTAGCGGGTTCCAGCAGCAATGAGCAGTTCTTC
CASSVAGSSSNEQFF
>TRBV28|TRBJ1-2|NA|NA
TGTGCCAGCAGTTTATCGGGGCAAGCCTATGGCTACACCTTC
CASSLSGQAYGYTF
>TRBV11-3|TRBJ2-1|medium-sized|TRBD2
TGTGCCAGCAGCTTAGGGGCGGGAGCCGGGAATGAGCAGTTCTTC
CASSLGAGAGNEQFF
>TRBV9|TRBJ2-4|many|TRBD1
TGTGCCAGCAGCGTAGTGGGACAGGGTAACATTCAGTACTTC
CASSVVGQGNIQYF
>TRBV20-1|TRBJ2-2|few|TRBD1
TGCAGTGCTAGCCTCTCAGGGGGCATCACCGGGGAGCTGTTTTTT
CSASLSGGITGELFF
>TRBV3-1|TRBJ1-1|NA|NA
TGTGCCAGCAGCCCCCGTTGGAGGGAGGGTGAAGCTTTCTTT
CASSPRWREGEAFF
>TRBV5-1|TRBJ2-3|many|NA
TGCGCCAGCAGCTTGGGCCGGCTCGCAGGCACAGATACGCAGTATTTT
CASSLGRLAGTDTQYF
>TRBV29-1|TRBJ2-3|medium-sized|NA
TGCAGCGTTGGGGCTGGGTCTGATACGCAGTATTTT
CSVGAGSDTQYF
>TRBV18|TRBJ1-1|many|TRBD1
TGTGCCAGCTCCCTTGGTCAGGGGGCGGCTGAAGCTTTCTTT
CASSLGQGAAEAFF
>TRBV12-3/TRBV12-4|TRBJ2-2|medium-sized|TRBD1
TGTGCCAGCAGTTTACAGGGGGAGAACACCGGGGAGCTGTTTTTT
CASSLQGENTGELFF
>TRBV19|TRBJ2-3|few|NA
TGTGCCAGTAATTCGGGGGGCGACACAGATACGCAGTATTTT
CASNSGGDTDTQYF
>TRBV20-1|TRBJ2-3|few|TRBD1
TGCAGTGTTGGAGCGACGGGACAGGTCACAGATACGCAGTATTTT
CSVGATGQVTDTQYF